This entry lists 22 T cell receptor beta chains sequenced from one sample in a study of blood T cell repertoires in COVID-19. Sequenced by immunoSEQ multiplex PCR; TCRdb stores in-frame clones only, minus some. The sample has 210,000 or so clones, approximately 81% seen once. Sequenced input: peripheral blood. These receptors all stem from an elderly woman with acute or convalescent COVID-19.

The chain couples TRBV18 to TRBJ1-4; perhaps TRBD1 as D (6 bases). The CDR3 loop spans 15 amino acids. Germline V gene lookup returns CDR1 KGHSH and CDR2 LQKENI. The germline V and J ends were trimmed by 3 bases and 7 bases, with 15 bases remaining between them. CDR3 region: CASSPPRAGVEKLFF. The CDR3 bases are TGTGCCAGCTCACCCCCGAGGGCAGGGGTTGAAAAACTGTTTTTT.

This sequence joins TRBV4-1 and TRBJ2-7; 9 positions match TRBD1. CDR3 length equals 15 residues. With 1 base clipped from V and 7 bases from J, the junction kept 8 bases outside the gene matches. In germline, CDR1 is MGHRA, CDR2 YSYEKL. The CDR3 is CASSQVDRGMGEQYF. DNA of the CDR3: TGCGCCAGCAGCCAAGTTGACAGGGGGATGGGGGAGCAGTACTTC.

This rearrangement joins TRBV7-2 to TRBJ2-4; TRBD2 agrees at 12 bases. Trimming at V came to 5 bases and at J to 3 bases, leaving 8 bases not matched to a gene. From germline, CDR1 is SGHTA and CDR2 FQGNSA. The length of the CDR3 is 17 residues. The DNA for the CDR3 is TGTGCCAGCAGCCCAGGACTAGCGGGGACGATCAAAAACATTCAGTACTTC. Its translation is CASSPGLAGTIKNIQYF. The whole variable domain, remainder taken from reference TRBV7-2 and TRBJ2-4, is GAGVSQSPSNKVTEKGKDVELRCDPISGHTALYWYRQSLGQGLEFLIYFQGNSAPDKSGLPSDRFSAERTGGSVSTLTIQRTQQEDSAVYLCASSPGLAGTIKNIQYFGAGTRLSVL.

This clone was recorded only once. The gene calls are TRBV11-2 and TRBJ2-1; 9 nucleotides align to TRBD2. With V trimmed by 3 bases and J by 7 bases, 13 bases remained unmatched. This CDR3 has 17 amino acids. Per the germline V gene, CDR1 is SGHAT and CDR2 is FQNNGV. The CDR3 bases are TGTGCCAGCAGCTTTTATGGTTTAGCGGGAGTCTTAAATGAGCAGTTCTTC. Translated, it gives CASSFYGLAGVLNEQFF.

This chain uses TRBV30 with TRBJ2-7, with TRBD1 identical over 11 bases. The V and J ends lost 3 bases and 7 bases, in that order; junction bases with no gene match: 5. Germline V gene sequence: CDR1 GTSNPN, CDR2 SVGIG (reference sequence). The CDR3 sequence is 13 residues long. The CDR3 reads CAWRGTGGLEQYF. The DNA of the CDR3 is TGTGCCTGGAGGGGGACAGGGGGTTTGGAGCAGTACTTC.

The CDR3 DNA sequence: TGTGCCAGCAGCTTCGATAGGGGTAGAGATACGCAGTATTTT. It yields the protein CASSFDRGRDTQYF. V and J are TRBV7-2 and TRBJ2-3, with a tentative D call TRBD1 (5 bases). Trimming pared 3 bases from V and 5 bases from J, leaving 12 bases between. The CDR3 consists of 14 residues. Germline assignment: CDR1 SGHTA and CDR2 FQGNSA. Variable domain in full (rest from reference TRBV7-2 and TRBJ2-3): GAGVSQSPSNKVTEKGKDVELRCDPISGHTALYWYRQSLGQGLEFLIYFQGNSAPDKSGLPSDRFSAERTGGSVSTLTIQRTQQEDSAVYLCASSFDRGRDTQYFGPGTRLTVL.

This rearrangement joins TRBV29-1 to TRBJ2-5; no clear D. Germline values: CDR1 SQVTM, CDR2 ANQGSEA. This CDR3 is built from 11 residues. Trimming shortened V by 6 bases and J by 5 bases, and 10 bases separated the two germline ends. CDR3 DNA sequence: TGCAGCGTCCTTTACGGGGAGACCCAGTACTTC. Its translation is CSVLYGETQYF.

The CDR3 bases are TGTGCCTGTACTAGAAGCCACGAGCAGTACTTC. Protein product: CACTRSHEQYF. The rearrangement uses TRBV30 and TRBJ2-7, with a weak D call TRBD2 (5 bases). With 6 bases removed from V and 5 bases from J, the gap between germline ends came to 11 bases. Germline V gene sequence: CDR1 GTSNPN, CDR2 SVGIG (reference sequence). The CDR3 is made up of 11 amino acids.

This chain uses TRBV3-1 (or the pseudogene TRBV3-2) with TRBJ1-2; 7 bases are a match to TRBD1. Germline V lookup: CDR1 LGHDT, CDR2 YNNKEL (reference sequence). This CDR3 is 14 amino acids long. Trimming at V came to 4 bases and at J to 0 bases, leaving 2 bases not matched to a gene. CDR3 coding DNA: TGTGCCAGCAGCCCTGGACAGGCTAACTATGGCTACACCTTC. It specifies CASSPGQANYGYTF.

This chain connects TRBV19 to TRBJ2-1; 9 bases are shared with TRBD1. CDR1 LNHDA and CDR2 SQIVND come from the germline V gene (reference sequence). This CDR3 comprises 14 residues. V lost 6 bases to trimming and J lost 9 bases; unmatched junction nucleotides: 9. In DNA, the CDR3 is TGTGCCAGTAGCCCGGGACAGGGTTGGAGTGAGCAGTTCTTC. Its protein product is CASSPGQGWSEQFF.

CDR3 bases: TGTGCCAGCAGCTTACTACAGACCGATGGCTACACCTTC. Protein sequence: CASSLLQTDGYTF. The chain links TRBV7-2 to TRBJ1-2; no clear D gene. The CDR3 loop spans 13 amino acids. Trimming took 2 bases from V and 6 from J, leaving 10 bases between them. Germline assignment: CDR1 SGHTA and CDR2 FQGNSA. Filled out from reference TRBV7-2 and TRBJ1-2, the complete variable domain reads GAGVSQSPSNKVTEKGKDVELRCDPISGHTALYWYRQSLGQGLEFLIYFQGNSAPDKSGLPSDRFSAERTGGSVSTLTIQRTQQEDSAVYLCASSLLQTDGYTFGSGTRLTVV.

The chain uses TRBV4-1 and TRBJ2-7; TRBD2 matches at 7 bases. With V trimmed by 1 base and J by 1 base, 7 bases remained unmatched. Per germline, CDR1 MGHRA and CDR2 YSYEKL. The CDR3 consists of 16 residues. CDR3 region: CASSQVMAGVSYEQYF. The CDR3 nucleotides are TGCGCCAGCAGCCAAGTTATGGCGGGAGTGTCCTACGAGCAGTACTTC.

The gene calls are TRBV19 and TRBJ2-1, with 8 bases lining up with TRBD1. This CDR3 has 16 residues. Per the germline V gene, CDR1 is LNHDA and CDR2 is SQIVND (reference sequence). The V gene end was trimmed by 1 base and the J gene end by 4 bases; junction bases not matched to a gene: 6. CDR3 in DNA: TGTGCCAGTAGTATAGGGACAGGGACCCCGTACAATGAGCAGTTCTTC. This gives the protein CASSIGTGTPYNEQFF.

This clone is a singleton in its sample. This rearrangement joins TRBV18 to TRBJ1-2; TRBD1 is a possible D gene (5 bases). V shed 3 bases and J shed 8 bases, with 10 bases lying between them. In germline, CDR1 is KGHSH, CDR2 LQKENI. The length of the CDR3 is 12 residues. The CDR3 DNA follows: TGTGCCAGCTCACCGGGGGGGATCGGCTACACCTTC. Translated, it gives CASSPGGIGYTF.

The chain is built from TRBV18 and TRBJ1-3, with TRBD1 matching over 7 bases. This CDR3 is built from 17 residues. Trimming cost V 2 bases and J 0 bases; bases outside gene matches: 7. Germline V CDR1 and CDR2: KGHSH, LQKENI. The CDR3: CASSPTAGQSSGNTIYF. CDR3 bases: TGTGCCAGCTCACCAACGGCGGGACAGAGCTCTGGAAACACCATATATTTT.

Points on this clone: A junction boundary mismatches the germline segment, possibly from a read error. The sample contains more than one DNA sequence encoding this CDR3. The CDR3 sequence is CASSGSGHYSTDTQYF. DNA of the CDR3: TGTGCTAGCAGCGGCTCGGGACATTATAGCACAGATACGCAGTATTTT. V and J are TRBV5-6 and TRBJ2-3; maybe TRBD1 (6 bases). Germline V CDR1 and CDR2: SGHDT, YYEEEE. This CDR3 is 16 amino acids long.

This clone has just one count. This chain uses TRBV12-3 or TRBV12-4 with TRBJ2-7; TRBD2 might be the D (6 bases). The germline V and J ends were trimmed by 4 bases and 7 bases, with 14 bases remaining between them. The CDR3 is made up of 13 amino acids. The CDR3 coding sequence is TGTGCCAGCAGTTCCGGGACTCTCCTGGAGCAGTACTTC. This sequence encodes CASSSGTLLEQYF.

The CDR3 sequence: CASSQVGVPAYEQYF. CDR3 sequence (DNA): TGTGCCAGCAGCCAGGTCGGGGTGCCGGCCTACGAGCAGTACTTC. The chain has TRBV28 and TRBJ2-7, with D possibly TRBD2 on 5 matching bases. The CDR3 consists of 15 residues. Germline CDR1 is MDHEN and CDR2 is SYDVKM. V was cut by 6 bases and J by 2 bases, with 17 bases left in between.

The chain couples TRBV3-1 (or the pseudogene TRBV3-2) to TRBJ2-3, with 15 bases that match TRBD2. Trimming at V came to 3 bases and at J to 3 bases, leaving 7 bases not matched to a gene. The CDR3 is 18 residues long. Looked up from germline, CDR1 is LGHDT and CDR2 is YNNKEL (reference sequence). Written as DNA, the CDR3 is TGTGCCAGCAGCCAGACTCCAGGGACTAGCGGGGGGACAGATACGCAGTATTTT. Translation: CASSQTPGTSGGTDTQYF.

The chain uses TRBV27 and TRBJ2-1; D may be TRBD2 (6 bases). The germline V and J ends were trimmed by 6 bases and 2 bases, with 11 bases remaining between them. The CDR3 covers 14 residues. Germline V gene lookup returns CDR1 MNHEY and CDR2 SMNVEV (reference sequence). Here the CDR3 reads CASRGRLAYNEQFF. The DNA for the CDR3 is TGTGCCAGCAGGGGAAGACTAGCCTACAATGAGCAGTTCTTC.

As to this clone: This specimen includes other DNA sequences encoding the same CDR3. The V call is TRBV7-2, the J call TRBJ2-7; 8 positions agree with TRBD1. Germline CDR1 is SGHTA and CDR2 is FQGNSA. V dropped 1 base and J dropped 2; count of bases not matched to a gene: 1. CDR3 length: 14 amino acids. Written as DNA, the CDR3 is TGTGCCAGCAGCTTAGGGGACAGGACCTACGAGCAGTACTTC. Translated, it gives CASSLGDRTYEQYF. Full variable domain (rest looked up from reference TRBV7-2 and TRBJ2-7): GAGVSQSPSNKVTEKGKDVELRCDPISGHTALYWYRQSLGQGLEFLIYFQGNSAPDKSGLPSDRFSAERTGGSVSTLTIQRTQQEDSAVYLCASSLGDRTYEQYFGPGTRLTVT.

Points on this clone: Other DNA sequences in this specimen translate into the identical CDR3. The chain recombines TRBV7-9 with TRBJ2-7; maybe TRBD1 (6 bases). The length of the CDR3 is 14 residues. The germline V gene encodes CDR1 SEHNR and CDR2 FQNEAQ (reference sequence). Deletions cut 0 bases from V and 2 bases from J, with 8 bases between. The chain's CDR3 is CASSLAQGPYEQYF. CDR3 in DNA: TGTGCCAGCAGCTTAGCACAGGGACCCTACGAGCAGTACTTC. Together with reference TRBV7-9 and TRBJ2-7, the CDR3 gives the full variable domain: DTGVSQNPRHKITKRGQNVTFRCDPISEHNRLYWYRQTLGQGPEFLTYFQNEAQLEKSRLLSDRFSAERPKGSFSTLEIQRTEQGDSAMYLCASSLAQGPYEQYFGPGTRLTVT.